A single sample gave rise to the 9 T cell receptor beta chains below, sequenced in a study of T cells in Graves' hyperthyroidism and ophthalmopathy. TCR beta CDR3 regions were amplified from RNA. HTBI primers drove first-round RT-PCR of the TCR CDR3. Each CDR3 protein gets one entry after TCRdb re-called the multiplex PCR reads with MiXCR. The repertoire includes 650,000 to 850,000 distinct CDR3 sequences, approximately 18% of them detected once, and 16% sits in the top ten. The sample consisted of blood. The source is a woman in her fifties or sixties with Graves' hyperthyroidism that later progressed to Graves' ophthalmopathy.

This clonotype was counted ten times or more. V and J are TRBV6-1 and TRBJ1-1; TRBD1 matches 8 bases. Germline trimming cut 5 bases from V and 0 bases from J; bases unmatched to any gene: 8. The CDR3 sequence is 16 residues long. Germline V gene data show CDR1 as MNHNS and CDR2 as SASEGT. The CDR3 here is CASSSPRQGMNTEAFF. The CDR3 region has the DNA TGTGCCAGCAGTTCGCCGCGACAGGGGATGAACACTGAAGCTTTCTTT.

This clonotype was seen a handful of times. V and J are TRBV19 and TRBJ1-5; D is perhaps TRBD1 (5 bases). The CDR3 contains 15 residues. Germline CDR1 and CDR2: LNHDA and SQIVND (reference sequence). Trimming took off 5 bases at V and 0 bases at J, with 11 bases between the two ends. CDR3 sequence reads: CASSYWTRSNQPQHF. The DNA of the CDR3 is TGTGCCAGTAGTTACTGGACACGTAGCAATCAGCCCCAGCATTTT.

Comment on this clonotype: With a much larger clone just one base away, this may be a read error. The CDR3 sequence: CGAQRQTPDEQYF. CDR3 in DNA: TGCGGTGCTCAGCGGCAAACCCCTGATGAGCAGTACTTC. J is TRBJ2-7 and V is TRBV20-1, with D maybe TRBD2 (5 bases). CDR3 length: 13 amino acids. Looked up from germline, CDR1 is DFQATT and CDR2 is SNEGSKA (reference sequence).

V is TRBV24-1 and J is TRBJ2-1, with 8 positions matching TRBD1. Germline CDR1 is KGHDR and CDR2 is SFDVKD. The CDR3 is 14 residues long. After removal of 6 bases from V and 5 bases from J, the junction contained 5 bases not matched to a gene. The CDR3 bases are TGTGCCACCAGTCGGACAGGGTACGACAATGAGCAGTTCTTC. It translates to CATSRTGYDNEQFF.

The CDR3 loop is CASSPTAGAANYGYTF. In DNA, the CDR3 is TGTGCCAGCTCACCCACGGCGGGAGCAGCTAACTATGGCTACACCTTC. The V and J genes are TRBV18 and TRBJ1-2; D is ambiguous. The CDR3 runs to 16 residues. Germline-derived CDR1 and CDR2 are KGHSH and LQKENI. The V end was cut by 3 bases, the J end by 0 bases, with 14 bases between.

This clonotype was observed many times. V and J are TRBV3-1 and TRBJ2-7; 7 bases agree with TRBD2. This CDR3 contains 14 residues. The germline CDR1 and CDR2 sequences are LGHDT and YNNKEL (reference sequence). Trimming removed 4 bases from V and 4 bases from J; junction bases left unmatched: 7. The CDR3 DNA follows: TGTGCCAGCAGCCCACGAACGGGGGGATACGAGCAGTACTTC. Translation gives CASSPRTGGYEQYF.

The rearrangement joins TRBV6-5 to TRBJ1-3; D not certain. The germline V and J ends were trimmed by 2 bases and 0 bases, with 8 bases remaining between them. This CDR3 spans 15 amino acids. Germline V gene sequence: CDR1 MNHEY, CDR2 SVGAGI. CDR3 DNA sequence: TGTGCCAGCAGTTACGGACGGATCTCTGGAAACACCATATATTTT. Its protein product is CASSYGRISGNTIYF.

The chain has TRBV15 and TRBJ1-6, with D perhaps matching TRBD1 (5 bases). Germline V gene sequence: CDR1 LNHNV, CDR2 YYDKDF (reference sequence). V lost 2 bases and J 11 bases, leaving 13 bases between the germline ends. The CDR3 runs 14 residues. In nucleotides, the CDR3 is TGTGCCACCAGCAGATTGGGGCAGGGCGCACCCCTCCACTTT. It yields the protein CATSRLGQGAPLHF. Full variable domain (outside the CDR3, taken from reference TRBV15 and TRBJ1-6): DAMVIQNPRYQVTQFGKPVTLSCSQTLNHNVMYWYQQKSSQAPKLLFHYYDKDFNNEADTPDNFQSRRPNTSFCFLDIRSPGLGDTAMYLCATSRLGQGAPLHFGNGTRLTVT.

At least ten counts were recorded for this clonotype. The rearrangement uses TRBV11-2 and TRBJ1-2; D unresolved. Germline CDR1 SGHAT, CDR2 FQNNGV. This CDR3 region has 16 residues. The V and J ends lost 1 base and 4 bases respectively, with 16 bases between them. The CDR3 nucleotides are TGTGCCAGCAGCTTAGTCTATCCAGGCTTGCCCTATGGCTACACCTTC. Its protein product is CASSLVYPGLPYGYTF.